One sample yielded the 3 T cell receptor beta chains listed below, sequenced in a study of blood T cell repertoires in COVID-19. Using immunoSEQ multiplex PCR, the repertoire was profiled, and TCRdb retains in-frame clones only, with some absent. The sample has around 320,000 clones; 90% are singletons. What was sequenced was PBMCs or T cells enriched from blood (not recorded which). All receptors come from a young woman with acute COVID-19.

On this clone: Germline is not matched at one junction end, which may reflect a read error. V and J are TRBV30 and TRBJ1-1; D not resolved. The CDR3 spans 14 residues. CDR1 is GTSNPN and CDR2 is SVGIG in the germline V gene (reference sequence). The CDR3 loop is CAWEVFQAPTPLLF. CDR3 in DNA: TGTGCCTGGGAGGTTTTCCAGGCACCCACCCCCCTCCTTTTT.

The V and J genes are TRBV9 and TRBJ2-2; 9 bases match TRBD2. V lost 4 bases, J lost 1 base, and 8 bases stayed unmatched. Looked up from germline, CDR1 is SGDLS and CDR2 is YYNGEE. This CDR3 has 17 amino acids. In nucleotides, the CDR3 is TGTGCCAGCAGCCCAAGACTAGCGGAGGTGAACACCGGGGAGCTGTTTTTT. Translation gives CASSPRLAEVNTGELFF.

The genes are TRBV19 and TRBJ2-7; 10 bases fit TRBD2. CDR1 is LNHDA, CDR2 SQIVND, per germline (reference sequence). The CDR3 is made up of 15 amino acids. J was trimmed by 6 bases and V by 2 bases; bases with no gene match: 7. The CDR3 region is CASSIRAGGPGEQYF. The CDR3 bases are TGTGCCAGTAGTATAAGAGCGGGAGGGCCCGGCGAGCAGTACTTC.